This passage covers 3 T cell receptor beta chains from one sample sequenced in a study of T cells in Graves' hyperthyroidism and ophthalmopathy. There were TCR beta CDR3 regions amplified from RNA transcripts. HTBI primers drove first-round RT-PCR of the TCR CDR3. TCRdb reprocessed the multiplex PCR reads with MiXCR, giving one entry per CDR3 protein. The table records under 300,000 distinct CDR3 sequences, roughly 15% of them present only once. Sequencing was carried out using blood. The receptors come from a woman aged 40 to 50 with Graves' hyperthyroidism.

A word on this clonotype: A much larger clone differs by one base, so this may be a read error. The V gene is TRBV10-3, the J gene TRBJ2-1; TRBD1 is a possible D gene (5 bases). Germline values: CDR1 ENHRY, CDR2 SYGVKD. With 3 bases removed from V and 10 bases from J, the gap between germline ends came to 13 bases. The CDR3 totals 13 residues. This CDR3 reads CAISDDSRSEQFF. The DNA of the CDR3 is TGTGCCATCAGTGACGACAGCAGGAGCGAGCAGTTCTTC.

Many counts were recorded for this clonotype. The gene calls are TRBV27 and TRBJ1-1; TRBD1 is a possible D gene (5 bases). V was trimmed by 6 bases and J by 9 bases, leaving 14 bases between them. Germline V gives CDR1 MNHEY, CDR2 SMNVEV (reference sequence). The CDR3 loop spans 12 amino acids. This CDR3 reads CASSPREGQAFF. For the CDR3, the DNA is TGTGCCAGCAGCCCCAGAGAGGGGCAAGCTTTCTTT.

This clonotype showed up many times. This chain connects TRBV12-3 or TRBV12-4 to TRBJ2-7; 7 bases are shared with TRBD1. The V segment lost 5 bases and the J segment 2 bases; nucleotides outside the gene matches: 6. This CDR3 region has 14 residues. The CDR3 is CASSRDRGPYEQYF. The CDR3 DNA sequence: TGTGCCAGCAGTCGGGACAGAGGCCCCTACGAGCAGTACTTC.